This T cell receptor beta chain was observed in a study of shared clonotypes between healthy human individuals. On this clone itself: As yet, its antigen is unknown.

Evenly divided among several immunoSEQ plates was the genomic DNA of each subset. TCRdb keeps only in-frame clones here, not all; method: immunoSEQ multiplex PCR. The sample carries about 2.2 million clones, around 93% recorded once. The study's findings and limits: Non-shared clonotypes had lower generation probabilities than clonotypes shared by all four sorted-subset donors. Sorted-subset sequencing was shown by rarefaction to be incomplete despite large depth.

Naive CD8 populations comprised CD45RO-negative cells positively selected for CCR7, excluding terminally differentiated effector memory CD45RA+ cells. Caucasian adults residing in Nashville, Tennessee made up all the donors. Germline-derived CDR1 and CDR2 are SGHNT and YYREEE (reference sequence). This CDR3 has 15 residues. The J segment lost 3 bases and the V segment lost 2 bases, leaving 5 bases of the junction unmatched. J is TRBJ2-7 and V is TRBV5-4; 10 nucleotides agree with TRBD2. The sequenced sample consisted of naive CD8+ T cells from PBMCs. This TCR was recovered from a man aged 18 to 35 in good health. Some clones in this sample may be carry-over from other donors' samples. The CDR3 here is CASSFTSGTFYEQYF. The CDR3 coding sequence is TGTGCCAGCAGCTTCACTAGCGGGACCTTCTACGAGCAGTACTTC.